The clone carrying this T cell receptor (beta chain) turned up a few times. Its antigen is undetermined. This record comes from a study of T-cell memory formation after mild COVID-19. Across the whole study: Each donor largely had its own TCR clusters. Findings and caveats of the study: Some clones that responded were present in memory (sampled pre-infection), which suggests cross-reactive memory joined.

UMIs and sample barcodes were carried by the TCR alpha and TCR beta cDNA libraries that 5'RACE produced using constant-segment primers. TCRdb fed the 5' RACE reads into MiXCR, producing one record per CDR3 protein. The data hold approximately 100,000 distinct CDR3 sequences, with approximately 13% observed a single time. Germline CDR1 is GTSNPN and CDR2 is SVGIG (reference sequence). V lost 3 bases and J lost 7, with 16 bases in between. The length of the CDR3 is 13 residues. The sample consisted of PBMCs or a T cell subset sorted from them (not recorded which). V gene TRBV30 combines with J gene TRBJ2-7; no clear D gene. The source is an adult woman who had mild COVID-19 (a few samples of this study predate the infection). Cell type and time point are not known. CDR3 in amino acids: CAWSLPEVVEQYF. CDR3 DNA sequence: TGTGCCTGGAGCCTACCCGAGGTAGTGGAGCAGTACTTC.